This TCR beta chain was profiled in a study of T cell changes during pregnancy in multiple sclerosis (dated by TCRdb to the late 2010s). For the study in its entirety: Changes in the T cell repertoire over the course of pregnancy were examined in this study in women with multiple sclerosis.

V lost 3 bases and J lost 7 bases; the stretch between them is 7 bases long. From the cysteine through the phenylalanine, the CDR3 covers 11 amino acids. Only the CDR3 portion is preserved as DNA: 33 bases, with reading frame beginning at the first base. For CDR1 and CDR2, the germline V gene (reference sequence) lists LNHNV and YYDKDF. Comment on this clone: Its binding antigen is unknown. It has no much larger one-base neighbor in the sample; base qualities were not kept.

Library prep was done by the immunoSEQ multiplex PCR assay. TCRdb took over this immuneACCESS table, retaining in-frame rearrangements with V and J assigned. Such tables are incomplete; in checked studies, under half of the missing clones stem from an unresolved V gene, and the remainder is unexplained. This sample has roughly 80,000 clones in its table, and 92% of those were observed once. About 2.5% of the sample lies in the top ten. The rearranged segments are TRBV15 and TRBJ2-7, with a weak D call of TRBD2 (5 bases match). The receptor was isolated from a female donor with multiple sclerosis, enrolled in a pregnancy study. The input for sequencing was peripheral blood, taken before pregnancy. Read as DNA, the sequence is TGTGCCACCAGCAGGTTAGCGGAGCAGTACTTC. Its protein product is CATSRLAEQYF.